Listed below are T cell receptor beta chains from one sample, sequenced in a study of cytomegalovirus exposure and HLA in healthy donors. Here immunoSEQ multiplex PCR was the method, and the copy in TCRdb shows in-frame clones only, minus some. The table includes 99,000 or so clones, 75% to 90% detected once. Sequencing input: PBMCs. The source is a man between 25 and 39 years old in good health and CMV-seropositive. CDR3s leave out the opening cysteine and the closing phenylalanine or tryptophan. The order of the fields is V gene, D gene, J gene, CDR3 protein. The D gene is left open where the match is weak.

TRBV18	TRBD1	TRBJ1-2	ASSPTGDGGYT
TRBV6-5	.	TRBJ2-2	ASSQVHSGELF
TRBV29-1	.	.	SVQGINEQY
TRBV10-3	TRBD1	TRBJ1-6	AINRGGGDSPLH
TRBV19	.	TRBJ1-2	ASSAPEFNYGYT
TRBV28	.	TRBJ1-6	AVRALNSPLH
TRBV20-1	.	TRBJ2-1	SARYNEQF
TRBV10-1	TRBD2	TRBJ2-3	ASSEGPSGAGRDTQY
TRBV10-1	.	TRBJ2-7	ASSERGVSYEQY
TRBV10-2	.	TRBJ2-7	ASSDLVGLAQYEQY
TRBV29-1	.	TRBJ1-1	SVVQIHLNTEAF
TRBV6-6	TRBD1	TRBJ2-7	ASSGTGGYEQY
TRBV11-1	TRBD1	TRBJ2-4	ASSSPQQGARGKNIQY
TRBV5-6	TRBD2	TRBJ2-2	ASSFGGSGTGELF
TRBV2	.	TRBJ2-5	ASSGLQETQY
TRBV10-3	TRBD1	TRBJ1-1	AISDMTGEGTEAF
TRBV14	.	TRBJ2-5	ASSQSSRGTQY
TRBV5-4	.	TRBJ1-2	ASSSDGNYGYT
TRBV4-1	.	TRBJ1-1	ASSQEQPNTEAF
TRBV11-1	TRBD1	TRBJ2-1	ASSFWTGGLNEQF
TRBV6-1	.	TRBJ2-7	ASSEADSYEQY
TRBV18	.	.	ASSPGTSSYEQY
TRBV2	TRBD1	TRBJ1-2	ASRERGPDYGYT
TRBV2	.	TRBJ1-6	ASIDTSSYNSPLH
TRBV27	.	TRBJ1-2	ASSFRNPGYYGYT
TRBV10-1	.	TRBJ2-1	ASSERVPSYNEQF
TRBV27	.	TRBJ2-3	ASSSQGRYTQY
TRBV5-1	TRBD1	TRBJ2-7	ASSSTGQGLFDEQY
TRBV7-2	TRBD1	TRBJ1-4	ASSPAGGWEKLF
TRBV19	TRBD1	TRBJ1-4	ASIDRGANEKLF
TRBV7-9	TRBD1	TRBJ1-1	ASSQIRGLAF
TRBV4-1	TRBD1	.	ASSPYGGQGLYEQY
TRBV7-7	.	TRBJ2-2	ASSFLGAWAGELF
TRBV18	TRBD1	TRBJ2-7	ASSPPSGQVVYEQY
TRBV19	TRBD1	TRBJ2-7	ASNVAGGYEQY
TRBV28	TRBD2	TRBJ2-5	ASSQAGTSGGARETQY
TRBV4-2	TRBD2	TRBJ2-1	ASSQETSGGGEQF
TRBV18	.	TRBJ2-2	ASSPSTGPHTGELF
TRBV5-1	TRBD1	TRBJ2-7	ASSPSGTGAYEQY
TRBV27	TRBD1	TRBJ2-7	ASSLRLTGVGEQY